This T cell receptor beta chain was sequenced during a study of Graves' ophthalmopathy and Graves' hyperthyroidism (dated by TCRdb to between 2017 and 2018). The study in broad terms: Peripheral blood was collected at initial diagnosis, prior to any treatment. The study used TCR beta repertoire signatures to distinguish Graves' ophthalmopathy from Graves' hyperthyroidism and to predict progression to ophthalmopathy. In total, 135 blood samples were TCR-sequenced: 43 ophthalmopathy, around 75 hyperthyroidism and some 17 hyperthyroidism-to-ophthalmopathy patients. A discovery set of 90 to 100 patients (43 ophthalmopathy, just over 55 stable hyperthyroidism) was enrolled to explore V-J signatures distinguishing ophthalmopathy from hyperthyroidism. An independent validation cohort comprised 18 to 20 hyperthyroidism patients and some 16 patients who later progressed from hyperthyroidism to ophthalmopathy. T-cell repertoires of thyroid tissue and blood were compared in 5 or 6 hyperthyroidism patients. Following sample collection, hyperthyroidism patients were given methimazole at a starting dose of 30 mg daily, and ophthalmopathy patients were given high-dose intravenous methylprednisolone. The 85 to 100 discovery patients were divided at random into training and test sets in a 7:3 ratio.

On the study overall, not on this receptor specifically: Among expanded thyroid clonotypes with frequency above 0.001, most also showed up in blood, which suggests that blood repertoires may reflect the thyroid immune response. In cross-validation, the 13-signature model distinguished ophthalmopathy from stable hyperthyroidism with about 87% sensitivity and about 81% specificity, and in the test set the corresponding values were roughly 78% and 74%. Sample size was not statistically predetermined, and group allocation was not concealed from the investigators. In validation, the model predicted ophthalmopathy progression with nearly 71% sensitivity and approximately 75% specificity; roughly 12 predicted patients were CT-confirmed with GO in a median of about 6.2 months.

This clonotype showed up many times. Its specific antigen is unknown. No base-level quality is on record; no much larger clone is a single base apart. Inclusive of the bounding cysteine and phenylalanine, the CDR3 is 13 residues long. Just CDR3 DNA is preserved here, 39 bases in frame from base 1. Sequences SNHLY (CDR1) and FYNNEI (CDR2) are obtained from the germline V gene. Germline trimming: 10 bases from V, 3 bases from J; junction bases outside gene matches: 9. Hyperthyroidism was considered stable if no progression to ophthalmopathy occurred within 18 months of follow-up. Patients with hyperthyroidism were aged 18 to 65 years, had been newly diagnosed, and had a disease duration of less than 2 months. Anyone with other autoimmune diseases, uncontrolled infections, pregnancy or lactation was excluded from the study. Diagnosis relied on clinical symptoms, serum thyroxine, TRAb, thyroid ultrasound and orbital computed tomography. Ficoll-Paque density gradient centrifugation was used to isolate PBMCs from about 9 ml of fresh peripheral blood. Total RNA was extracted using Trizol reagent, and RNA quality was checked on an Agilent 2100 Bioanalyzer.

TCR beta CDR3 regions were amplified from RNA transcripts for repertoire sequencing. HTBI primers and the Qiagen OneStep RT-PCR kit were used in a first-round RT-PCR, which was followed by a second-round multiplex PCR, size selection and purification. Sequencing of the libraries was carried out on an Illumina HiSeq2000 in paired-end mode with 100 bp reads. On the study's bioinformatics: SOAPnuke was used to process the reads, removing any read that contained adapters or uncalled bases, had a mean Phred below 15, or lacked an exact match to the constant primer or identifier. COPE v1.2.5 was used to merge high-quality paired reads. Each unique nucleotide sequence was defined as a clonotype, and clonotypes were aligned to IMGT TRB V, D and J references with MiTCR v1.1. Analysis was restricted to V-J combinations with a frequency above 0.0001, which covered roughly 99% of repertoires. For each V-J combination, a TCR clonal expansion and chaos score was defined as F50 clonal expansion divided by the chaos observed in the TCRdist matrix. Welch's t-statistics and random forest were used to reduce features to more than ten V-J combinations, which were fed into a naive Bayes classifier. Thyroid-blood repertoire similarity was quantified with the Morisita-Horn index. TCRdb's own reprocessing of the public reads used fastp at Q25 and MiXCR and kept productive beta chains. For every CDR3 protein sequence, its rows merge into one entry that carries the most common genes and DNA. TCRdb, rather than the study authors, made the V and J calls. Across this sample there are under 800,000 distinct CDR3 sequences, with 22% seen only once. The ten most abundant clones make up more than 5.5% of the sample.

The sequenced sample was peripheral blood. This TCR was sampled from a woman aged 18-29 years with stable Graves' hyperthyroidism. Some clones in this sample may be carry-over from other donors' samples. Donor details come from another sample of the same person, matched by shared clones. The receptor chain draws on TRBV2 and TRBJ2-7, with 7 central nucleotides matching TRBD2. The CDR3 reads CATSGDPYYEQYF. The bases are TGTGCCACCAGCGGGGACCCTTACTACGAGCAGTACTTC. The entire variable domain, with the stretches around the CDR3 drawn from the reference TRBV2 and TRBJ2-7 proteins, is EPEVTQTPSHQVTQMGQEVILRCVPISNHLYFYWYRQILGQKVEFLVSFYNNEISEKSEIFDDQFSVERPDGSNFTLKIRSTKLEDSAMYFCATSGDPYYEQYFGPGTRLTVT.